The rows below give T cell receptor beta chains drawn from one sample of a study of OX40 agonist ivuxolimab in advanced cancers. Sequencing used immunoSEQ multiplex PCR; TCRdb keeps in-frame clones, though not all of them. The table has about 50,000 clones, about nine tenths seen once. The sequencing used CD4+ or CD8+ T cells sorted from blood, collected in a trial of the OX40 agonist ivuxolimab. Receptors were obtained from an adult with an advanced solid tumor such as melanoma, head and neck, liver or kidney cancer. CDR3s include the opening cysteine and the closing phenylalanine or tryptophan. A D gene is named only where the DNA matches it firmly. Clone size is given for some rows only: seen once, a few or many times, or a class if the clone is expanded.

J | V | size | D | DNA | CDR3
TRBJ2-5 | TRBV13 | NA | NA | TGTGCCAGCAGCCAAAACAGCGGGGAGACCCAGTACTTC | CASSQNSGETQYF
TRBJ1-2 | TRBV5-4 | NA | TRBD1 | TGTGCCAGCAGGCTCGGGACAGCCAACTATGGCTACACCTTC | CASRLGTANYGYTF
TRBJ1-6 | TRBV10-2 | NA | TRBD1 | TGCGCCAGCAGCGTAAACAGGGGAGGTTCACCCCTCCACTTT | CASSVNRGGSPLHF
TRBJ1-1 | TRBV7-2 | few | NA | TGTGCCAGCAGCACCGACAGTTTGAACACTGAAGCTTTCTTT | CASSTDSLNTEAFF
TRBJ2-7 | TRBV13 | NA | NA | TGTGCCAGCAGCTGGGGAAAAGGGGGAATAGGAGAGCAGTACTTC | CASSWGKGGIGEQYF
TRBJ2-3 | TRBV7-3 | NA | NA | TGTGCCAGCAGCTTGGGTGGGGAGAGCACAGATACGCAGTATTTT | CASSLGGESTDTQYF
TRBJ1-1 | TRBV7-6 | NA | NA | TGTGCCACCAAAGGGGCAGGGCTGAACACTGAAGCTTTCTTT | CATKGAGLNTEAFF
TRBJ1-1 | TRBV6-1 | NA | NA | TGTGCCAGCAGTTTTTTTAACGACGGGGTATGGGCTTTCTTT | CASSFFNDGVWAFF
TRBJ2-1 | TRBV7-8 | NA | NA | TGTGCCAGCAGCAATCAGGGAGGTGAGCAGTTCTTC | CASSNQGGEQFF
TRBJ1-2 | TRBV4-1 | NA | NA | TGCGCCAGCAGCCAAGATTATGGGGGCGGGGGCTACACCTTC | CASSQDYGGGGYTF
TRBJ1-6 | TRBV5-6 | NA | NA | TGTGCCAGCAGAACAGGGACCGACTATAATTCACCCCTCCACTTT | CASRTGTDYNSPLHF
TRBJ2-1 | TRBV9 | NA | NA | TGTGCCAGCAGCGTAGGAAGGGGTTACAATGAGCAGTTCTTC | CASSVGRGYNEQFF
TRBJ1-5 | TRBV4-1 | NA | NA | TGCGCCAGCAGCCAACATGACAGAAATCAGCCCCAGCATTTT | CASSQHDRNQPQHF
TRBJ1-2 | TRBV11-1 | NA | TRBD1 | TGTGCCAGCAGCTGGGGTCGGACAGGGGGCGAGGTTGAGGCCTTC | CASSWGRTGGEVEAF
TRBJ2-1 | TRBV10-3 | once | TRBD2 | TGTGCCATCAGTGACCCGGGACTAGCGGGGGAACCGACCTACAATGAGCAGTTCTTC | CAISDPGLAGEPTYNEQFF
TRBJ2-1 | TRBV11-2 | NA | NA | TGTGCCAGCAGCTTAGATGGTGGAGGCGGGGATGAGCAGTTCTTC | CASSLDGGGGDEQFF
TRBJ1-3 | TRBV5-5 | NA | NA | TGTGCCAGCAGCCCCGGGCGGAGCTCTGGAAACACCATATATTTT | CASSPGRSSGNTIYF
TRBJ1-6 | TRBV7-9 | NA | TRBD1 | TGTGCCAGCAGCTCTCGACAGGGGGTGAATTCACCCCTCCACTTT | CASSSRQGVNSPLHF
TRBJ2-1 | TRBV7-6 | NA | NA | TGTGCCAGCAGCCCCCTGGCGGCGGGCCTCAGGTACAATGAGCAGTTCTTC | CASSPLAAGLRYNEQFF
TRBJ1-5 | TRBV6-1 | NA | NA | TGTGCCAGCAGTGACAGGGAAAGAGGGTATCCGCCCCAGCATTTT | CASSDRERGYPPQHF
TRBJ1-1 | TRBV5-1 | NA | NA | TGCGCCAGCAGCTTGGTGGACACTGAAGCTTTCTTT | CASSLVDTEAFF
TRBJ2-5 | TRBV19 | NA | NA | TGTGCCAGTAGTATAGCATACTCGGAGACCCAGTACTTC | CASSIAYSETQYF
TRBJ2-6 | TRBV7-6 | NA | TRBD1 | TGTGCCAGCAGCGGGGACAGGATAACCTCTGGGGCCAACGTCCTGACTTTC | CASSGDRITSGANVLTF
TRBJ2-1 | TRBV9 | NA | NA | TGTGCCAGCAGCAAAAAAAGCAGTGGCTCCTACAATGAGCAGTTCTTC | CASSKKSSGSYNEQFF
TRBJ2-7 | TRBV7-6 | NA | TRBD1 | TGTGCCAGCAGCCTGGGGACAGGGGCGTCCTACGAGCAGTACTTC | CASSLGTGASYEQYF
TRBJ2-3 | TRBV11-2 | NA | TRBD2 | TGTGCCAGCAGCTCCGCCAGCGGGGGCCTAACAGATACGCAGTATTTT | CASSSASGGLTDTQYF
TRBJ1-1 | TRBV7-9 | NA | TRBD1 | TGTGCCAGCAGCCGACAGGGGGTTGACACTGAAGCTTTCTTT | CASSRQGVDTEAFF
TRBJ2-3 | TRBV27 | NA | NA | TGTGCCAGCAGCCTTGGGGGGGATACGCAGTATTTT | CASSLGGDTQYF
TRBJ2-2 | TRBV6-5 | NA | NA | TGTGCCAGCAGTGCCAGGGGTTACACCGGGGAGCTGTTTTTT | CASSARGYTGELFF
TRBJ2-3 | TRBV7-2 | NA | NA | TGTGCCAGCATCCCCTACGGCACAGATACGCAGTATTTT | CASIPYGTDTQYF
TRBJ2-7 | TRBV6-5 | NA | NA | TGTGCCAGCAGTTACGGTACCCGCTACGAGCAGTACTTC | CASSYGTRYEQYF
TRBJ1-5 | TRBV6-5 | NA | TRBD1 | TGTGCCAGCAGTTACGGGACAGGTCTAGGACAGCCCCAGCATTTT | CASSYGTGLGQPQHF
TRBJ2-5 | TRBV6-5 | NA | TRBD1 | TGTGCCAGCAGCCTACAGGGGGCGGAGCAAGAGACCCAGTACTTC | CASSLQGAEQETQYF
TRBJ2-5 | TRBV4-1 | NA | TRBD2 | TGCGCCAGCAGCCAAGATGGCGGGGGGTTAATGGAGACCCAGTACTTC | CASSQDGGGLMETQYF
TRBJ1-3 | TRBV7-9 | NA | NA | TGTGCCAGCAGTAATGCAGGGTCAGGAAACACCATATATTTT | CASSNAGSGNTIYF
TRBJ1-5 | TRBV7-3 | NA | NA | TGTGCCAGCAGCTTTGAGTTCGGGCAGCCCCAGCATTTT | CASSFEFGQPQHF
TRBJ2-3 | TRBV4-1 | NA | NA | TGCGCCAGCAGCCAAATCGATAGCGGATCTAGCACAGATACGCAGTATTTT | CASSQIDSGSSTDTQYF
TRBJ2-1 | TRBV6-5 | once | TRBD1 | TGTGCCAGCAGTTACTCCGGGACAGGGGACGAGCAGTTCTTC | CASSYSGTGDEQFF
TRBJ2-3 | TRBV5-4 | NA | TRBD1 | TGTGCCAGCAGCGAGGGGGCCCCTAGCACAGATACGCAGTATTTT | CASSEGAPSTDTQYF
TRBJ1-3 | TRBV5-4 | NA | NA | TGTGCCAGCAGCCCGGGACCTCCGTCTGGAAACACCATATATTTT | CASSPGPPSGNTIYF